The source of this T cell receptor beta chain is a study of cytomegalovirus exposure and HLA in healthy donors (dated by TCRdb to about 2017). About the full investigation: According to an earlier analysis of around 600 of the donors, 150 million to 200 million T cells yielded 100 million or so unique TCR beta sequences and about 300 Gb of sequence data. Among 300 to 500 genotyped donors of the cohort, an average of roughly 230,000 unique TCR beta nucleotide sequences was sequenced per donor, of which approximately 18% were non-productive. In addition to the first cohort of around 670 subjects, a separate validation cohort of 120 different subjects was used. A later analysis re-examined previously published TCR beta repertoires from just over 650 donors and added high-resolution HLA genotyping to investigate patterns of TCR occurrence. A later genetic analysis took genome-wide SNP genotypes for about 55% of the 666 donors and used that subset as a discovery cohort. The study aimed to test whether cataloging public T cell receptors could reveal signatures of past pathogen exposure. Of the 300 to 500 genotyped donors, 81% were placed in the genetic ancestry cluster associated with self-reported Caucasian donors. An early release that covered 640 HLA-typed donors contained 300 to 350 gigabases of sequencing data and some 87 million unique TCR sequences. To predict cytomegalovirus infection status, the study brought together high-throughput TCR immunosequencing, statistical association of individual TCRs with disease status, and machine learning. To decide whether each TCR beta V gene segment behaved as functional or pseudogenic, an earlier analysis of some 600 of the donors relied on high-throughput TCR beta sequencing. Using immunosequencing, the study profiled T cell repertoires from 500 to 800 subjects and related those repertoires to cytomegalovirus serostatus. Both class I and class II loci were covered by HLA typing, at four-digit resolution. About five DR-DQ haplotypes were handled as single units for association and clustering because linkage in the cohort was strong. In the later analysis, no new phenotypic data were used to find candidate immune exposures; instead, reliance was placed on TCR beta sequences and their occurrence across donors. All discovery cohort repertoires had been generated using a single sequencing platform. Typing coverage differed by locus: A, B, C, DRB1 and DQB1 were typed in roughly 620-640 donors, DQA1 in about 500, DPA1 in around 600, and DPB1 in 472. Alongside the repertoire data, information on donor age, sex, ethnicity and CMV serostatus was compiled.

Reading from cysteine to phenylalanine, the CDR3 counts 14 amino acids. Solely the CDR3 DNA is kept, with 42 bases framed from the first base. CDR1 SGHTA and CDR2 FQGNSA were looked up in the germline V gene. From V the trimming removes 6 bases and from J it removes 3 bases, while the gene matches leave 7 bases of the junction unaccounted for. The cohort was made up of under 800 healthy bone marrow donors. All cohort members were sampled while nominally healthy, although unrecorded immune exposures were likely present. The donor was CMV seronegative and belonged to the group of over 350 seronegative cohort members. Every donor gave a peripheral blood sample, and the peripheral blood mononuclear cells from that sample were used for TCR beta sequencing. Genomic DNA was extracted from the blood cell samples with the Qiagen DNeasy Blood Extraction Kit. A note on this clone: The antigen it recognizes is unknown.

Overall study results and their limits: A later analysis found that HLA-associated TCR beta chains were more clonally expanded and had lower generation probabilities than equally common non-associated chains. Broadly in line with IMGT annotations, most TCR beta V segments showed up in productive rearrangements about 87% or about 30% of the time in an earlier analysis of approximately 600 of the donors. The 87-base-pair reads could not distinguish some IMGT-functional V segments, including TRBV6-2 and TRBV6-3, so those segments were excluded. The study listed 150 to 200 TCR beta chains as associated with cytomegalovirus. The earlier analysis of approximately 560 of the donors excluded approximately 15 rarely observed V segments, including chromosome 9 orphons, because counts were too low. At a false discovery rate of 0.05, a later analysis linked some 17,000 TCR beta sequences to specific HLA alleles. A few of the identified cytomegalovirus-associated TCR beta chains were confirmed in vitro to be specific for cytomegalovirus antigens. A further reported finding was that TCR beta sequences accurately predicted the HLA-A and HLA-B alleles for most subjects in the first cohort. In this cohort, only TCR beta chains were sequenced, and detectable features were limited by the absence of alpha or paired-chain data. In a later analysis, the rate of TCR association differed among HLA loci, with DRB1 alleles having the most associated TCRs and HLA-C alleles having the fewest. HLA typing was unavailable for some donors at each locus, so association tests used only the typed subset. According to a later genetic analysis, donors in an Asian-associated ancestry cluster had fewer N-insertions in productive TCRs than the roughly 670-donor mean. Strong co-occurrence of HLA alleles, especially DR and DQ, made assigning TCR associations to individual alleles difficult. A cluster of highly shared sequence variants was judged likely to represent a technical artifact of the sequencing pipeline. In both the original and validation cohorts, the classifier was reported to diagnose cytomegalovirus status with high specificity and sensitivity. Immune exposure information for the cohort was limited to CMV serostatus. The authors suggested that the approach could potentially be generalized to other disease states and immunological phenotypes. Correlated functional status among segregating V segments might reflect linkage disequilibrium, but an unknown experimental factor could not be ruled out. Most TCR sequences were seen in very few donors, while some public TCRs were found in many individuals. According to a later analysis, parvovirus B19, influenza, CMV and Epstein-Barr virus appeared linked to several top co-occurrence clusters. In a later analysis, most CMV-associated TCR beta chains were found to appear HLA-restricted, with HLA associations seemingly driven largely by CMV exposure. The presence/absence analyses assumed that sequencing depth was roughly uniform across donors, and that assumption may not be true. In a later genetic analysis, a missense DCLRE1C variant was associated with V-gene and J-gene trimming of TCR beta chains, and the association was replicated in an independent cohort.

Receptors were amplified or captured by the immunoSEQ multiplex PCR assay. The multiplex PCR relied on a mix of 60 forward primers for TCR Vbeta segments and 13 reverse primers for TCR Jbeta segments. The CDR3 region of rearranged TCR beta genes was amplified from genomic DNA with a multiplex PCR assay. The amplified TCR beta libraries were sequenced on the Illumina HiSeq System as 87-base-pair reads. The study's own analysis went as follows. Across the 600 to 700 repertoires, a later analysis counted roughly 77 million unique TCR beta chains, roughly 11 million of which were shared by at least two donors. Raw reads were error-corrected and collapsed into unique sequences with a nearest-neighbor algorithm that merged closely related sequences to remove PCR and sequencing errors. Alignment of CDR3 sequences to IMGT reference sequences was used to assign V, D and J gene segments. Each retained sequence needed at least a six-nucleotide match to both a V gene segment and a J gene segment. Rearrangements were classified as productive when the CDR3 lacked stop codons and remained in frame with V and J, and all other rearrangements were classified as non-productive. Following IMGT convention, CDR3 was defined as the stretch from the second conserved V-encoded cysteine up to the conserved J-encoded phenylalanine. The earlier analysis of approximately 590 of the donors excluded any sequence lacking an unambiguous match to a single V gene segment. An earlier analysis of a few hundred of the donors classified V segments as functional when productive rearrangements were above 56.7% and as segregating when the standard deviation between donors was above 5%. To diagnose cytomegalovirus status from the catalog of TCR beta chain sequences, a statistical classification framework was built. In a later analysis, TCR nucleotide sequences were compared against IMGT/GENE-DB human TR gene sequences so that V and J genes could be assigned. Using the TCRdist pipeline, a later analysis assigned CDR3 sequences along with most-parsimonious VDJ recombination scenarios. In a later analysis, each TCR beta chain was defined by its CDR3 amino acid sequence together with its V-gene family, and reads lacking a unique V-gene family were excluded. In a later analysis, 450 to 600 highly shared, low-generation-probability nucleotide sequences were removed to address suspected cross-contamination and a sequencing artifact. For each public chain, a later analysis derived a clonal expansion index from normalized ranks of inferred template counts within each repertoire. A later analysis computed generation probabilities with a VDJ recombination model fitted to out-of-frame rearrangements, and checked the results against IGoR. In a later analysis, TCR-TCR, TCR-HLA and TCR-CMV co-occurrence was scored with hypergeometric tests, and a repertoire-size bias correction was applied to TCR pairs. A later analysis estimated false discovery rates by permuting HLA or CMV assignments 20 times. In a later analysis, co-occurring TCRs were grouped using DBSCAN, with TCRdist sequence similarity added in when clustering inside HLA-allele-positive subsets. Co-occurrence clustering excluded repertoires with fewer than 30,000 or more than 120,000 public chains, plus five with anomalous nucleotide sharing. TCRdb carries this immuneACCESS record with in-frame sequences only. Its versions omit some clonotypes, under half of them owing to an unresolved V gene in the studies checked, with the rest unexplained. V, J and clone size were drawn from that table, and D and trimming were deduced from the DNA. The data table for this sample lists some 75,000 clones. Together, the top ten hold 4% to 5.5% of the sample.

The receptor's source is a man aged 40-49 years in good health and CMV-seronegative. Sequenced input: PBMCs. The rearrangement joined TRBV7-2 to TRBJ2-7, with 8 bases aligning to TRBD2. DNA sequence: TGTGCCAGCAGTTCAGCGGGGGCGATCTACGAGCAGTACTTC. The encoded protein is CASSSAGAIYEQYF. Supplemented by the reference TRBV7-2 and TRBJ2-7 proteins around the CDR3, the complete variable domain is GAGVSQSPSNKVTEKGKDVELRCDPISGHTALYWYRQSLGQGLEFLIYFQGNSAPDKSGLPSDRFSAERTGGSVSTLTIQRTQQEDSAVYLCASSSAGAIYEQYFGPGTRLTVT.